Listed here are 11 T cell receptor beta chains from one sample, sequenced in a study of blood T cell repertoires in COVID-19. TCRdb's table, derived via immunoSEQ multiplex PCR, lists solely in-frame clones and lacks some. The data show approximately 100,000 clones, approximately 84% seen once. The sequencing sample was made of peripheral blood. The receptors here all came from an older woman with acute or convalescent COVID-19.

The genes are TRBV4-1 and TRBJ1-1, with 10 bases aligning to TRBD1. The trim removed 3 bases at V and 5 bases at J, leaving 3 bases unmatched. The CDR3 is 14 amino acids. Germline CDR1 MGHRA, CDR2 YSYEKL. The CDR3 nucleotides are TGCGCCAGCAGCCATCGGGACAGGGGTACTGAAGCTTTCTTT. This translates into CASSHRDRGTEAFF.

This chain connects TRBV6-7 to TRBJ2-7, with 7 positions matching TRBD1. TRBV6-7 is an ORF; its function is uncertain. The CDR3 is 16 amino acids. After removal of 2 bases from V and 3 bases from J, the junction contained 10 bases not matched to a gene. This CDR3 is CASSYPKTGPRYEQYF. The DNA of the CDR3 is TGTGCCAGCAGTTACCCGAAGACAGGGCCCCGCTACGAGCAGTACTTC.

This clone was detected a few times. This chain joins TRBV12-3 or TRBV12-4 and TRBJ1-2; D is unresolved. V dropped 3 bases and J dropped 3 bases, with 8 bases sitting between them. CDR3 length: 13 amino acids. The CDR3 loop reads CASSFGDHYGYTF. The CDR3, as DNA: TGTGCCAGCAGTTTCGGGGATCACTATGGCTACACCTTC.

This sequence joins TRBV11-3 and TRBJ2-2, with 9 bases that match TRBD2. Germline V gene lookup returns CDR1 SGHNT and CDR2 YENEEA. Losses at the gene ends were 5 bases for V and 0 bases for J; bases not matched to a gene: 7. The CDR3 contains 17 residues. Here the CDR3 reads CASSRSGGWANTGELFF. For the CDR3, the DNA is TGTGCCAGCAGCCGTAGCGGGGGCTGGGCGAACACCGGGGAGCTGTTTTTT.

V usage is TRBV19 and J usage is TRBJ1-1; D remains unclear. Between the trimmed V and J ends, which lost 2 bases and 3 bases, there was a span of 10 bases. The CDR3 loop spans 14 amino acids. Germline V lookup: CDR1 LNHDA, CDR2 SQIVND (reference sequence). CDR3 amino acids: CASSIRGKDTEAFF. CDR3 bases: TGTGCCAGTAGTATACGAGGGAAGGACACTGAAGCTTTCTTT.

A single count supports this clone. The chain employs TRBV3-1 (or the pseudogene TRBV3-2) and TRBJ2-7; 14 bases are shared with TRBD2. The V gene's germline CDR1 is LGHDT and CDR2 YNNKEL (reference sequence). The CDR3 has 15 amino acids. V was pared by 8 bases and J by 2 bases, with 5 bases of the junction left unmatched. The CDR3 spells CASGGLAGGTYEQYF. The CDR3 nucleotides read TGTGCCAGCGGCGGACTAGCGGGAGGAACCTACGAGCAGTACTTC.

The chain couples TRBV5-6 to TRBJ2-2, with a possible D match to TRBD1 (5 bases). CDR1 is SGHDT, CDR2 YYEEEE, per germline. The CDR3 runs to 15 residues. V lost 1 base and J lost 6, with 13 bases in between. In DNA form, the CDR3 reads TGTGCCAGCAGCTTGTTCGGCCAGGGCGCCGGGGAGCTGTTTTTT. Its translation is CASSLFGQGAGELFF.

V and J are TRBV7-9 and TRBJ2-7, with a weak D call TRBD2 (6 bases). Germline V CDR1 and CDR2: SEHNR, FQNEAQ (reference sequence). There are 14 residues in the CDR3. V dropped 5 bases and J dropped 1 base, with 12 bases sitting between them. The CDR3 is CASSPLSGSYEQYF. The DNA for the CDR3 is TGTGCCAGCAGCCCTCTTAGCGGATCCTACGAGCAGTACTTC.

The rearrangement joins TRBV7-8 to TRBJ2-5, with 12 bases that match TRBD2. Germline CDR1 and CDR2: SGHVS and FQNEAQ. The CDR3 is 17 residues long. V was clipped by 5 bases and J by 0 bases; unmatched bases: 7. This CDR3 is CASSLRTSGMYQETQYF. In DNA form, the CDR3 reads TGTGCCAGCAGCCTACGGACTAGCGGGATGTACCAAGAGACCCAGTACTTC.

This rearrangement joins TRBV2 to TRBJ2-5, with D possibly TRBD1 on 6 matching bases. Trimming shortened V by 5 bases and J by 2 bases, and 9 bases separated the two germline ends. This CDR3 has 13 residues. Germline-derived CDR1 and CDR2 are SNHLY and FYNNEI. The DNA for the CDR3 is TGTGCCAGCAGTTGGACAGATCAAGAGACCCAGTACTTC. It codes for CASSWTDQETQYF.

The rearrangement joins TRBV5-5 to TRBJ1-1; tentative D call: TRBD1 (6 bases). The CDR3 spans 14 residues. Trimming took off 4 bases at V and 2 bases at J, with 12 bases between the two ends. Germline loops: CDR1 SGHKS, CDR2 YYEKEE (reference sequence). This CDR3 is CASSLQGINTEAFF. The CDR3 DNA sequence: TGTGCCAGCAGCCTACAGGGTATCAACACTGAAGCTTTCTTT.